The TCR beta chain described here comes from a study of T cell responses to AZD1222 COVID-19 vaccine. This CDR3 contains 14 residues. V was pared by 7 bases and J by 3 bases, with 8 bases of the junction left unmatched. CDR1 and CDR2 (germline): SGDLS, YYNGEE. Sequencing used immunoSEQ multiplex PCR; TCRdb keeps in-frame clones, though not all of them. The sample lists about 100,000 clones, around 87% occurring once. The chain uses TRBV9 and TRBJ2-7, with 9 bases identical to TRBD1. This TCR came from an adult in good health. The source was peripheral blood, collected on day 0 of AZD1222 vaccination. The chain's CDR3 is CASSRTGVIYEQYF. The CDR3 DNA follows: TGTGCCAGCTCCCGGACAGGGGTCATCTACGAGCAGTACTTC.